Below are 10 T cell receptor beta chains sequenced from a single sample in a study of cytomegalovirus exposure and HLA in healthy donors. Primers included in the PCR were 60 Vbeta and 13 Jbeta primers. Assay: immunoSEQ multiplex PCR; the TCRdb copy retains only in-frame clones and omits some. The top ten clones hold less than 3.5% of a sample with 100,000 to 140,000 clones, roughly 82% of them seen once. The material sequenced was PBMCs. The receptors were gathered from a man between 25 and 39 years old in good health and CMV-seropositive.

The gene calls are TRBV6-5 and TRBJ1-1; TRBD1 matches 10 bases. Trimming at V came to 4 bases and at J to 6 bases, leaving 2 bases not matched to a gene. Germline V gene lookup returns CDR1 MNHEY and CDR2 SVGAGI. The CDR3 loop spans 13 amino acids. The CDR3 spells CASSLDRGAEAFF. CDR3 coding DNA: TGTGCCAGCAGTTTGGACAGGGGGGCTGAAGCTTTCTTT.

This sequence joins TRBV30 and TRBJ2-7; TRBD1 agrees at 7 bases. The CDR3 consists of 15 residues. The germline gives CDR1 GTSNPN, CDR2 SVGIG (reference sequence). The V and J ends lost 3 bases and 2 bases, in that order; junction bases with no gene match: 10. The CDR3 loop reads CAWRRTGLVTYEQYF. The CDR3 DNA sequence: TGTGCCTGGAGGAGGACAGGACTTGTAACCTACGAGCAGTACTTC.

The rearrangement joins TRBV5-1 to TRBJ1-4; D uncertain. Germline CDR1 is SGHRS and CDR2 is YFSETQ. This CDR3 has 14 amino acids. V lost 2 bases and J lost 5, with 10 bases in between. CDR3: CASSFLNLNEKLFF. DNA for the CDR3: TGCGCCAGCAGCTTCCTTAATTTGAATGAAAAACTGTTTTTT.

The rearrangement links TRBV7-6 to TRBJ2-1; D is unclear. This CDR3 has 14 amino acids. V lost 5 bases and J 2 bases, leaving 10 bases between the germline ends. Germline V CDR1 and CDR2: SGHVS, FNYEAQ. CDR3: CASSDTKPYNEQFF. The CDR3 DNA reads TGTGCCAGCAGCGACACCAAGCCCTACAATGAGCAGTTCTTC. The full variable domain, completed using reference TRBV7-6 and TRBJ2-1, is GAGVSQSPRYKVTKRGQDVALRCDPISGHVSLYWYRQALGQGPEFLTYFNYEAQQDKSGLPNDRFSAERPEGSISTLTIQRTEQRDSAMYRCASSDTKPYNEQFFGPGTRLTVL.

The CDR3 bases are TGCGCCAGCAGTGAGCCCCTAACCGGGGAGCTGTTTTTT. This sequence encodes CASSEPLTGELFF. The V and J genes are TRBV10-2 and TRBJ2-2; no definite D call. This CDR3 spans 13 amino acids. V was cut by 2 bases and J by 5 bases, with 6 bases left in between. Per germline, CDR1 WSHSY and CDR2 SAAADI.

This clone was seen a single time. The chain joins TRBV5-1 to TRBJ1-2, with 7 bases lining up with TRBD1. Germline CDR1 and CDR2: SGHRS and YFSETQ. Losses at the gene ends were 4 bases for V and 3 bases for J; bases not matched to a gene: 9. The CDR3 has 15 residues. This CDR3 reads CASSGVGQGDYGYTF. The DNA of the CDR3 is TGCGCCAGCAGCGGGGTTGGCCAGGGGGACTATGGCTACACCTTC.

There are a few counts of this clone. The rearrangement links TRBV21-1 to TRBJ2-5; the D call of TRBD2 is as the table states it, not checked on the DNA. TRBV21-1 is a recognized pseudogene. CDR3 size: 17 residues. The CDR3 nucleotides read TGTGCCTGCGACTACCCCGGGCGGGGGAGGGTCATAGAGACCCAGTACTTC. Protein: CACDYPGRGRVIETQYF.

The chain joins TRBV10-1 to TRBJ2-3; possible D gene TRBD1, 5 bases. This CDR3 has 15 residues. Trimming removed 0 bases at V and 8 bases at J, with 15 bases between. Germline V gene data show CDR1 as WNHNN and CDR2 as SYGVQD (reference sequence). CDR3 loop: CASSESSRGWGTQYF. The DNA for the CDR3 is TGCGCCAGCAGTGAGTCGAGTAGGGGATGGGGTACGCAGTATTTT.

As DNA, the CDR3 is TGTGCCAGCAGTCTCGACAGGGGGAGTCAGCCCCAGCATTTT. It codes for CASSLDRGSQPQHF. The V gene is TRBV6-1, the J gene TRBJ1-5; 9 bases line up with TRBD1. Trimming removed 5 bases from V and 6 bases from J; junction bases left unmatched: 5. This CDR3 is built from 14 residues. The germline V gene encodes CDR1 MNHNS and CDR2 SASEGT.

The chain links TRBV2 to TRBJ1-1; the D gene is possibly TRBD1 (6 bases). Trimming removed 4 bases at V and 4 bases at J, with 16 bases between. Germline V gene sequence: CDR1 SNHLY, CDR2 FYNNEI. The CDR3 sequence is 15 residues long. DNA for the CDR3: TGTGCCAGCAGTGCGCAGGGGAATAGGTTCACTGAAGCTTTCTTT. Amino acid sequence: CASSAQGNRFTEAFF.